The next 26 T cell receptor beta chains were all read from a single sample in a study of blood T cell repertoires in COVID-19. Profiled with immunoSEQ multiplex PCR; TCRdb holds only in-frame clones, not every one. The data show 150,000 to 200,000 clones, 85% seen once. The sample comprised peripheral blood. The source is a human donor with acute or convalescent COVID-19. The donor label of this sample is uncertain.

The chain has TRBV7-9 and TRBJ2-3; D possibly corresponds to TRBD1 (6 bases). The length of the CDR3 is 15 residues. V was cut by 1 base and J by 6 bases, with 14 bases left in between. The germline gives CDR1 SEHNR, CDR2 FQNEAQ (reference sequence). For the CDR3, the DNA is TGTGCCAGCAGCTTAGGTATAAGGGGGAAGGATACGCAGTATTTT. Its protein is CASSLGIRGKDTQYF.

The chain employs TRBV6-5 and TRBJ2-1, with 8 nucleotides matching TRBD1. The trim removed 2 bases at V and 4 bases at J, leaving 4 bases unmatched. From germline, CDR1 is MNHEY and CDR2 SVGAGI. The CDR3 is 15 residues long. The DNA of the CDR3 is TGTGCCAGCAGTTACCAGGGGGCGTCATACAATGAGCAGTTCTTC. Its protein is CASSYQGASYNEQFF.

In this sample, this clone turned up once. The chain combines TRBV10-2 with TRBJ2-1, with 10 bases fitting TRBD2. Germline CDR1 is WSHSY and CDR2 is SAAADI. V was clipped by 4 bases and J by 4 bases; unmatched bases: 1. The CDR3 is 14 amino acids. This chain's CDR3 is CASSVSGGYNEQFF. The CDR3 DNA sequence: TGCGCCAGCAGTGTTAGCGGGGGGTACAATGAGCAGTTCTTC.

The rearrangement uses TRBV6-5 and TRBJ1-5; D uncertain. The V end was cut by 6 bases, the J end by 2 bases, with 11 bases between. Germline V gives CDR1 MNHEY, CDR2 SVGAGI. The CDR3 contains 14 residues. DNA for the CDR3: TGTGCCAGCAGCGCGGCGGGCGGCAATCAGCCCCAGCATTTT. Its translation: CASSAAGGNQPQHF.

In the case of this clone: The sample contains more than one DNA sequence encoding this CDR3. The V call is TRBV3-1 (or the pseudogene TRBV3-2), the J call TRBJ1-4; D unresolved. Germline CDR1 reads LGHDT; CDR2 reads YNNKEL (reference sequence). CDR3 length: 15 residues. Trimming took off 1 base at V and 0 bases at J, with 6 bases between the two ends. The CDR3 sequence is CASSQGLATNEKLFF. Here the CDR3 DNA reads TGTGCCAGCAGCCAAGGATTAGCAACTAATGAAAAACTGTTTTTT.

The CDR3 is CARSLEGDRGQFSPLHF. The CDR3, as DNA: TGTGCCAGAAGCTTGGAGGGGGACAGGGGGCAGTTTTCACCCCTCCACTTT. The chain couples TRBV5-3 to TRBJ1-6, with 12 bases matching TRBD1. TRBV5-3 is classed as an ORF, of uncertain function. The CDR3 has 17 residues. J lost 9 bases, V lost 0 bases, and 7 bases had no gene match.

This chain uses TRBV7-2 with TRBJ1-3; 7 positions match TRBD1. Germline loops: CDR1 SGHTA, CDR2 FQGNSA. The CDR3 sequence is 15 residues long. After removal of 5 bases from V and 1 base from J, the junction contained 5 bases not matched to a gene. For the CDR3, the DNA is TGTGCCAGCAGCCCAGCCAGGGGGTCTGGAAACACCATATATTTT. Translating it yields CASSPARGSGNTIYF.

The V call is TRBV3-1 (or the pseudogene TRBV3-2), the J call TRBJ2-3, with TRBD2 matching over 11 bases. The trim removed 2 bases at V and 5 bases at J, leaving 6 bases unmatched. Per germline, CDR1 LGHDT and CDR2 YNNKEL (reference sequence). The CDR3 consists of 16 residues. This chain's CDR3 is CASSQLASGGLDTQYF. CDR3 bases: TGTGCCAGCAGCCAACTGGCTAGCGGGGGGCTAGATACGCAGTATTTT.

The J gene is TRBJ2-5, the V gene TRBV5-8; maybe TRBD1 (5 bases). V lost 0 bases and J lost 1, with 10 bases in between. The CDR3 length is 15 residues. CDR1 and CDR2 (germline): SGHTS, YDEGEE. CDR3 DNA sequence: TGTGCCAGCAGCTTGGGACAGAACTTCCAAGAGACCCAGTACTTC. This gives the protein CASSLGQNFQETQYF. The full variable domain, in which reference TRBV5-8 and TRBJ2-5 provide the parts outside the CDR3, is EAGVTQSPTHLIKTRGQQATLRCSPISGHTSVYWYQQALGLGLQFLLWYDEGEERNRGNFPPRFSGRQFPNYSSELNVNALELEDSALYLCASSLGQNFQETQYFGPGTRLLVL.

This clone appeared a few times. This rearrangement joins TRBV10-3 to TRBJ2-3; tentative D call: TRBD2 (6 bases). CDR3 length equals 12 residues. Germline CDR1 reads ENHRY; CDR2 reads SYGVKD. Trimming removed 0 bases at V and 8 bases at J, with 6 bases between. The CDR3 region is CAISESGGTQYF. In DNA, the CDR3 is TGTGCCATCAGTGAGTCGGGGGGTACGCAGTATTTT.

The chain is built from TRBV5-1 and TRBJ2-4; TRBD2 aligns across 7 bases. The CDR3 spans 15 residues. CDR1 is SGHRS, CDR2 YFSETQ, per germline. The V and J ends lost 5 bases and 2 bases, in that order; junction bases with no gene match: 7. CDR3 sequence: CASSILGTTKNIQYF. In DNA, the CDR3 is TGCGCCAGCAGTATCCTCGGGACTACCAAAAACATTCAGTACTTC. Using reference TRBV5-1 and TRBJ2-4 for the parts outside the CDR3, the full variable domain is KAGVTQTPRYLIKTRGQQVTLSCSPISGHRSVSWYQQTPGQGLQFLFEYFSETQRNKGNFPGRFSGRQFSNSRSEMNVSTLELGDSALYLCASSILGTTKNIQYFGAGTRLSVL.

The V gene is TRBV28, the J gene TRBJ1-2; a weak D match, TRBD1 (6 bases). Germline assignment: CDR1 MDHEN and CDR2 SYDVKM. V was trimmed by 3 bases and J by 10 bases, leaving 9 bases between them. CDR3 length: 11 residues. CDR3 nucleotide sequence: TGTGCCAGCAGTTTGACAGGTGACTACACCTTC. Protein: CASSLTGDYTF.

This clone has only a few counts. The chain has TRBV5-8 and TRBJ1-1, with D possibly being TRBD1 (6 bases). V gave up 0 bases and J gave up 5 bases, with 11 bases separating them. The CDR3 contains 14 residues. Germline V CDR1 and CDR2: SGHTS, YDEGEE. The CDR3 DNA is TGTGCCAGCAGCTTGGAGAGGGGGGGGACTGAAGCTTTCTTT. Protein: CASSLERGGTEAFF.

V is TRBV5-1 and J is TRBJ2-2; 7 nucleotides match TRBD2. The CDR3 spans 17 residues. Germline lookup yields CDR1 SGHRS and CDR2 YFSETQ. The V and J ends lost 4 bases and 5 bases, in that order; junction bases with no gene match: 14. Here the CDR3 reads CASSPQRPQGGTGELFF. The DNA of the CDR3 is TGCGCCAGCAGCCCACAACGTCCCCAGGGAGGGACCGGGGAGCTGTTTTTT. Drawing the rest from reference TRBV5-1 and TRBJ2-2, the complete variable domain is KAGVTQTPRYLIKTRGQQVTLSCSPISGHRSVSWYQQTPGQGLQFLFEYFSETQRNKGNFPGRFSGRQFSNSRSEMNVSTLELGDSALYLCASSPQRPQGGTGELFFGEGSRLTVL.

This clone was detected a few times. The chain joins TRBV24-1 to TRBJ1-5, with TRBD1 as a possible D gene (6 bases). Germline assignment: CDR1 KGHDR and CDR2 SFDVKD. V lost 5 bases and J lost 1, with 11 bases in between. CDR3 size: 15 residues. CDR3 residues: CATSGTVPSNQPQHF. CDR3 sequence (DNA): TGTGCCACCAGTGGGACAGTCCCGAGCAATCAGCCCCAGCATTTT.

This chain joins TRBV14 and TRBJ1-1; D gene unclear. Germline V lookup: CDR1 SGHDN, CDR2 FVKESK. V lost 5 bases to trimming and J lost 1 base, with 14 bases between them. CDR3 length: 15 amino acids. The CDR3 region has the DNA TGTGCCAGCAGCACTAAACTCCACCCGAACACTGAAGCTTTCTTT. Its translation: CASSTKLHPNTEAFF.

The chain links TRBV28 to TRBJ2-1, with D possibly TRBD2 on 7 matching bases. The V and J ends lost 5 bases and 0 bases respectively, with 11 bases between them. Germline V gene sequence: CDR1 MDHEN, CDR2 SYDVKM. The CDR3 runs to 15 residues. In nucleotides, the CDR3 is TGTGCCAGCAGTCGGGCGGGGGCCTCCTACAATGAGCAGTTCTTC. It is translated as CASSRAGASYNEQFF.

This sequence joins TRBV2 and TRBJ1-6; D may be TRBD1 (5 bases). V lost 4 bases and J lost 5, with 12 bases in between. The CDR3 has 15 residues. CDR1 and CDR2 from the germline V gene are SNHLY and FYNNEI. This chain's CDR3 is CASSGQGKNNSPLHF. CDR3 in DNA: TGTGCCAGCAGTGGGCAGGGAAAGAATAATTCACCCCTCCACTTT.

The chain couples TRBV28 to TRBJ2-7, with D perhaps matching TRBD1 (6 bases). The CDR3 has 12 residues. The germline gives CDR1 MDHEN, CDR2 SYDVKM. V dropped 9 bases and J dropped 3 bases, with 12 bases sitting between them. CDR3: CASLQGSYEQYF. The CDR3 bases are TGTGCCAGTCTACAGGGTAGCTACGAGCAGTACTTC.

The J gene is TRBJ1-5, the V gene TRBV6-5, with D tentatively TRBD1 (6 bases). The CDR3 totals 15 residues. Germline V CDR1 and CDR2: MNHEY, SVGAGI. V lost 7 bases, J lost 0 bases, and 13 bases lay in between. Written as DNA, the CDR3 is TGTGCCAGCAACCTGACGACAGGTAGCAATCAGCCCCAGCATTTT. Translation gives CASNLTTGSNQPQHF.

This clone was observed a few times. The chain has TRBV7-2 and TRBJ1-3, with D tentatively TRBD1 (6 bases). Trimming cost V 3 bases and J 2 bases, with 8 bases left between them. Germline CDR1 SGHTA, CDR2 FQGNSA. CDR3 size: 14 residues. CDR3 DNA: TGTGCCAGCAGCTTGGGGGGGCCTGGAAACACCATATATTTT. The encoded protein is CASSLGGPGNTIYF.

The rearrangement joins TRBV30 to TRBJ1-2; perhaps TRBD1 as D (5 bases). CDR3 length: 16 residues. V gave up 1 base and J gave up 1 base, with 16 bases separating them. From germline, CDR1 is GTSNPN and CDR2 SVGIG (reference sequence). The CDR3 sequence: CAWSAGIPTLNYGYTF. CDR3 DNA: TGTGCCTGGAGTGCAGGGATTCCGACCCTTAACTATGGCTACACCTTC.

This clone was seen once. The chain employs TRBV5-1 and TRBJ1-6; 7 bases agree with TRBD1. The CDR3 runs 16 residues. Trimming cost V 0 bases and J 5 bases; bases outside gene matches: 5. Germline V CDR1 and CDR2: SGHRS, YFSETQ. The CDR3 sequence is CASSLGPTGNNSPLHF. DNA of the CDR3: TGCGCCAGCAGCTTGGGCCCGACAGGGAATAATTCACCCCTCCACTTT.

The rearrangement uses TRBV2 and TRBJ2-6; D gene ambiguous. V shed 0 bases and J shed 0 bases, with 12 bases lying between them. This CDR3 has 18 amino acids. Germline V gene data show CDR1 as SNHLY and CDR2 as FYNNEI. CDR3 nucleotides: TGTGCCAGCAGTGAAGCCCTGGGCAGGCACTCTGGGGCCAACGTCCTGACTTTC. The encoded protein is CASSEALGRHSGANVLTF. The complete variable domain, with remaining parts taken from reference TRBV2 and TRBJ2-6, reads EPEVTQTPSHQVTQMGQEVILRCVPISNHLYFYWYRQILGQKVEFLVSFYNNEISEKSEIFDDQFSVERPDGSNFTLKIRSTKLEDSAMYFCASSEALGRHSGANVLTFGAGSRLTVL.

The V gene is TRBV18, the J gene TRBJ1-3; D gene unclear. The germline V gene has CDR1 KGHSH and CDR2 LQKENI. Deletions cut 2 bases from V and 4 bases from J, with 12 bases between. This CDR3 is 15 amino acids long. The CDR3, as DNA: TGTGCCAGCTCACCAAGCCGGGAGACGGGAAACACCATATATTTT. Protein product: CASSPSRETGNTIYF.

The V call is TRBV7-6, the J call TRBJ2-3; 7 bases agree with TRBD1. From germline, CDR1 is SGHVS and CDR2 FNYEAQ. The CDR3 contains 15 residues. V shed 4 bases, J shed 3 bases, and the junction held 7 bases outside the gene matches. CDR3 loop: CASSSTGLGTDTQYF. The CDR3 DNA reads as TGTGCCAGCAGCTCGACAGGGTTGGGGACAGATACGCAGTATTTT.